The 19 T cell receptor beta chains below come from one sample, sequenced in a study of T cell repertoires in cytomegalovirus infection. One entry per CDR3 protein results from TCRdb running MiXCR on the reads. The sample carries approximately 300,000 distinct CDR3 sequences, approximately 25% recorded once. No antigens are known for them. This sample comprised cultured PBMCs, obtained from culture after CMV antigen stimulation. The source is a human donor in good health (CMV status not recorded). Some clones in this sample may be carry-over from other donors' samples.

The chain has TRBV5-4 and TRBJ2-1; 8 bases match TRBD2. CDR1 and CDR2 from the germline V gene are SGHNT and YYREEE (reference sequence). CDR3 length equals 14 residues. J lost 9 bases, V lost 4 bases, and 9 bases had no gene match. As DNA, the CDR3 is TGTGCCAGCAGCAATCCGGGACTAGTTTCTGAGCAGTTCTTC. It encodes CASSNPGLVSEQFF. Full variable domain (missing parts from reference TRBV5-4 and TRBJ2-1): ETGVTQSPTHLIKTRGQQVTLRCSSQSGHNTVSWYQQALGQGPQFIFQYYREEENGRGNFPPRFSGLQFPNYSSELNVNALELDDSALYLCASSNPGLVSEQFFGPGTRLTVL.

This clonotype was detected a few times. V is TRBV7-6 and J is TRBJ1-1; D is undetermined. Germline loops: CDR1 SGHVS, CDR2 FNYEAQ. Trimming pared 5 bases from V and 9 bases from J, leaving 22 bases between. CDR3 size: 15 residues. The CDR3 spells CASSDSSGRLEKAFF. The CDR3 bases are TGTGCCAGCAGCGATTCTTCGGGGAGATTGGAGAAAGCTTTCTTT.

Only a few counts were recorded for this clonotype. The chain combines TRBV28 with TRBJ1-2, with TRBD1 identical over 8 bases. The CDR3 consists of 14 residues. CDR1 and CDR2 (germline): MDHEN, SYDVKM. V was pared by 6 bases and J by 7 bases, with 10 bases of the junction left unmatched. The DNA of the CDR3 is TGTGCCAGCAGATTTGACAGGGGATTTAGTGGCTACACCTTC. This codes for CASRFDRGFSGYTF.

The V call is TRBV7-9, the J call TRBJ2-2, with D uncertain. The germline V and J ends were trimmed by 5 bases and 6 bases, with 7 bases remaining between them. CDR3 length equals 12 residues. Germline-derived CDR1 and CDR2 are SEHNR and FQNEAQ (reference sequence). CDR3 residues: CASSHGSGELFF. CDR3 nucleotide sequence: TGTGCCAGCAGCCACGGTTCCGGGGAGCTGTTTTTT.

Of note for this clonotype: Since a much larger clone is just one base distant, this may be a read error. V usage is TRBV7-2 and J usage is TRBJ2-1; TRBD1 matches at 11 bases. CDR3 length: 15 residues. Germline V gives CDR1 SGHTA, CDR2 FQGNSA. V was clipped by 5 bases and J by 5 bases; unmatched bases: 5. In nucleotides, the CDR3 is TGTGCCAGCAGCCGGGACAGGGGGACTGACAATGAGCAGTTCTTC. It translates to CASSRDRGTDNEQFF. The full variable domain, in which reference TRBV7-2 and TRBJ2-1 provide the parts outside the CDR3, is GAGVSQSPSNKVTEKGKDVELRCDPISGHTALYWYRQSLGQGLEFLIYFQGNSAPDKSGLPSDRFSAERTGGSVSTLTIQRTQQEDSAVYLCASSRDRGTDNEQFFGPGTRLTVL.

The CDR3 is CASSYTGMNTEAFF. For the CDR3, the DNA is TGTGCCAGCAGTTACACAGGGATGAACACTGAAGCTTTCTTT. This chain joins TRBV6-2 or TRBV6-3 and TRBJ1-1; TRBD1 is a possible D gene (6 bases). V lost 2 bases and J 0 bases, leaving 7 bases between the germline ends. Germline CDR1 and CDR2: MNHEY and SVGEGT. The CDR3 is 14 residues long.

The sample holds many counts of this clonotype. This chain connects TRBV6-1 to TRBJ2-1, with D unclear. Germline assignment: CDR1 MNHNS and CDR2 SASEGT. The CDR3 is 12 amino acids. Deletions cut 5 bases from V and 4 bases from J, with 6 bases between. The CDR3 spells CASSREYNEQFF. In DNA, the CDR3 is TGTGCCAGCAGTCGAGAATACAATGAGCAGTTCTTC.

The rearrangement joins TRBV6-6 to TRBJ2-5; D possibly matches TRBD1 or TRBD2 (5 bases each). The CDR3 totals 14 residues. The V and J ends lost 2 bases and 5 bases respectively, with 12 bases between them. The germline V gene has CDR1 MNHNY and CDR2 SVGAGI (reference sequence). CDR3 DNA: TGTGCCAGCAGTTACGCCGGGACGGCGGAGACCCAGTACTTC. It is translated as CASSYAGTAETQYF.

This chain links TRBV11-3 with TRBJ1-4, with TRBD1 as a possible D gene (6 bases). In germline, CDR1 is SGHNT, CDR2 YENEEA. The V end was cut by 5 bases, the J end by 9 bases, with 10 bases between. The CDR3 consists of 12 residues. DNA of the CDR3: TGTGCCAGCAGCCCTGGACAGAAAAAACTGTTTTTT. Translated, it gives CASSPGQKKLFF.

This chain connects TRBV6-5 to TRBJ2-2; D is unresolved. Per germline, CDR1 MNHEY and CDR2 SVGAGI. The CDR3 has 16 residues. V lost 0 bases to trimming and J lost 0 bases, with 8 bases between them. CDR3 sequence reads: CASSYSGLPNTGELFF. For the CDR3, the DNA is TGTGCCAGCAGTTACTCGGGCTTACCGAACACCGGGGAGCTGTTTTTT.

This clonotype was detected many times. The chain carries TRBV7-2 and TRBJ2-7; D gene ambiguous. CDR1 SGHTA and CDR2 FQGNSA come from the germline V gene. The CDR3 is 12 residues long. The V end lost 1 base, the J end lost 5 bases, and 6 bases lay between the germline ends. This CDR3 reads CASSLVGDEQYF. The CDR3 nucleotides are TGTGCCAGCAGCTTAGTAGGCGACGAGCAGTACTTC.

This clonotype came up many times. The chain uses TRBV7-2 and TRBJ1-4; D remains ambiguous. There are 12 residues in the CDR3. The germline V and J ends were trimmed by 1 base and 8 bases, with 5 bases remaining between them. Per germline, CDR1 SGHTA and CDR2 FQGNSA. The CDR3 nucleotides are TGTGCCAGCAGCTTAGAGGGAGAAAAACTGTTTTTT. This translates into CASSLEGEKLFF.

J is TRBJ1-4 and V is TRBV27, with D possibly being TRBD1 (5 bases). This CDR3 is 13 amino acids long. V lost 10 bases and J 7 bases, leaving 16 bases between the germline ends. Germline loops: CDR1 MNHEY, CDR2 SMNVEV (reference sequence). The CDR3 coding sequence is TGTGCCACCCGTGGGGGGAATAGTGAAAAACTGTTTTTT. This codes for CATRGGNSEKLFF. Full variable domain (missing parts from reference TRBV27 and TRBJ1-4): EAQVTQNPRYLITVTGKKLTVTCSQNMNHEYMSWYRQDPGLGLRQIYYSMNVEVTDKGDVPEGYKVSRKEKRNFPLILESPSPNQTSLYFCATRGGNSEKLFFGSGTQLSVL.

This clonotype was found a few times. The V gene is TRBV12-5, the J gene TRBJ2-1; D not resolved. The CDR3 has 12 residues. V lost 3 bases to trimming and J lost 4 bases, with 4 bases between them. The germline V gene has CDR1 LGHNT and CDR2 FRNRAP. Written as DNA, the CDR3 is TGTGCTAGTGGTTTAGGGTACAATGAGCAGTTCTTC. This gives the protein CASGLGYNEQFF.

The chain links TRBV12-3 or TRBV12-4 to TRBJ1-1; D is undetermined. CDR3 length: 14 amino acids. V lost 2 bases to trimming and J lost 3 bases, with 10 bases between them. The CDR3 region is CASSLRISDTEAFF. The CDR3 DNA reads TGTGCCAGCAGTTTAAGGATTTCGGACACTGAAGCTTTCTTT.

V gene TRBV7-9 combines with J gene TRBJ2-3; TRBD2 is a possible D gene (7 bases). Per the germline V gene, CDR1 is SEHNR and CDR2 is FQNEAQ (reference sequence). This CDR3 has 13 amino acids. V shed 6 bases and J shed 4 bases, with 11 bases lying between them. CDR3 DNA: TGTGCCAGCAGGCGCGGGGGCGCAGATACGCAGTATTTT. Protein sequence: CASRRGGADTQYF.

At least ten counts were recorded for this clonotype. J is TRBJ2-1 and V is TRBV7-2, with D perhaps being TRBD1 or TRBD2 (5 bases each). V lost 2 bases and J lost 10, with 18 bases in between. The length of the CDR3 is 15 residues. The germline V gene has CDR1 SGHTA and CDR2 FQGNSA. CDR3 in amino acids: CASSLRSGHKREQFF. The CDR3 coding sequence is TGTGCCAGCAGCTTACGAAGCGGACATAAACGAGAGCAGTTCTTC.

This clonotype has ten or more counts. V and J are TRBV7-2 and TRBJ2-1, with D tentatively TRBD1 or TRBD2 (5 bases each). This CDR3 is 13 amino acids long. Trimming left V 10 bases short and J 4 bases short, with 14 bases between. CDR1 SGHTA and CDR2 FQGNSA come from the germline V gene. The CDR3 here is CATRGRDYNEQFF. The CDR3 DNA is TGTGCCACCCGGGGCAGGGATTACAATGAGCAGTTCTTC.

This clonotype was found a few times. The chain combines TRBV27 with TRBJ2-5, with D possibly being TRBD1 or TRBD2 (5 bases each). V was cut by 2 bases and J by 4 bases, with 11 bases left in between. The CDR3 runs 14 residues. The germline V gene encodes CDR1 MNHEY and CDR2 SMNVEV (reference sequence). The CDR3 nucleotides are TGTGCCAGCAGTTTAAGGGGCGGGCCAGAGACCCAGTACTTC. Amino acid sequence: CASSLRGGPETQYF.